This is a list of T cell receptor beta chains from one sample in a study of shared clonotypes between healthy human individuals. Using immunoSEQ multiplex PCR, the repertoire was profiled, and TCRdb retains in-frame clones only, with some absent. The sample has about 2.1 million clones; 93% are singletons. Sequenced input: naive CD8+ T cells from PBMCs. All receptors come from a man between 18 and 35 years old in good health. Some clones in this sample may be carry-over from other donors' samples. The CDR3 runs from the conserved cysteine through the conserved F or W. A D gene is named only where the DNA matches it firmly. Only part of the rows carry a size: once, few, many, or a class if the clone is expanded.

j_gene,d_gene,abundance,v_gene,CDR3nt,CDR3aa
TRBJ2-7,-,-,TRBV2,TGTGCCAGCAGTGAAGACAGTTCTACCGCGAACTACGAGCAGTACTTC,CASSEDSSTANYEQYF
TRBJ2-1,-,once,TRBV19,TGTGCCAGTCTAGCCTCCTACAATGAGCAGTTCTTC,CASLASYNEQFF
TRBJ2-7,TRBD1,-,TRBV11-2,TGTGCCAGCTCCGGGGACAGCTTCTACGAGCAGTACTTC,CASSGDSFYEQYF
TRBJ1-5,-,-,TRBV30,TGTGCCTGGAGTGTTGAGGGTCAACGGTCAGCCCAGCATTTT,CAWSVEGQRSAQHF
TRBJ2-1,TRBD2,-,TRBV9,TGTGCCAGCAGCGTGTCGCTAGCGGGAGGGGGCTCCTACAATGAGCAGTTCTTC,CASSVSLAGGGSYNEQFF
TRBJ2-1,TRBD2,-,TRBV13,TGTGCCAGCAGCCAGGGACTAGCGGTGGTTAGCTCCTACAATGAGCAGTTCTTC,CASSQGLAVVSSYNEQFF
TRBJ2-1,-,once,TRBV27,TGTGCCAGCAGTTCGTCTTCCATCCCCTACAATGAGCAGTTCTTC,CASSSSSIPYNEQFF
TRBJ1-5,-,-,TRBV5-5,TGTGCCAGCAGCTTGGCTCAGGGCAATCAGCCCCAGCATTTT,CASSLAQGNQPQHF
TRBJ1-1,-,once,TRBV4-1,TGCGCCAGCAGCCAGGCCCCCCCCGGGACGATTAACACTGAAGCTTTCTTT,CASSQAPPGTINTEAFF
TRBJ2-1,-,-,TRBV14,TGTGCCAGCAGCCAAGTACGACTAGAGCAGTTCTTC,CASSQVRLEQFF
TRBJ2-7,TRBD1,-,TRBV27,TGTGCCAGCAGTGCATGGACAGGGAACTACGAGCAGTACTTC,CASSAWTGNYEQYF
TRBJ2-1,TRBD2,-,TRBV7-9,TGTGCCAGCAGCTTAGTCGGACTAGGCAATGAGCAGTTCTTC,CASSLVGLGNEQFF
TRBJ2-7,-,-,TRBV10-3,TGTGCCAGCACTGAGGGGATAAACTCCTACGAGCAGTACTTC,CASTEGINSYEQYF
TRBJ2-3,TRBD2,once,TRBV28,TGTGCCAGCGCCCTCGGAGCGGGAGGTTGGGGTACTAGCACAGATACGCAGTATTTT,CASALGAGGWGTSTDTQYF
TRBJ2-1,TRBD2,-,TRBV29-1,TGCAGCGTTGAATTGTATAGCGGGATGAGTTCCTACAATGAGCAGTTCTTC,CSVELYSGMSSYNEQFF
TRBJ1-1,TRBD1,-,TRBV19,TGTGCCAGTAGCTCTAGACAGGGGCCCTCTATATACACTGAAGCTTTCTTT,CASSSRQGPSIYTEAFF
TRBJ2-3,-,-,TRBV25-1,TGTGCCATCCATCTAGCATCTCCTCCAGATACGCAGTATTTT,CAIHLASPPDTQYF
TRBJ1-5,-,-,TRBV19,TGTGCCAGTAATGCGGGAAATCAGCCCCAGCATTTT,CASNAGNQPQHF
TRBJ2-3,-,once,TRBV5-1,TGCGCCAGCAGCTCCCACTACCGTGGGGCAGATACGCAGTATTTT,CASSSHYRGADTQYF
TRBJ2-7,-,-,TRBV5-6,TGTGCCAGCAGCTTGGGGGGGGCCGGGTACTACGAGCAGTACTTC,CASSLGGAGYYEQYF
TRBJ2-1,TRBD2,-,TRBV7-9,TGTGCCAGCAGCTCCCCCCCACTAGCGGGCTCCTACAATGAGCAGTTCTTC,CASSSPPLAGSYNEQFF
TRBJ2-1,-,once,TRBV19,TGTGCCAGTAGTATGGGCAGCTACAATGAGCAGTTCTTC,CASSMGSYNEQFF
TRBJ1-1,TRBD1,-,TRBV7-9,TGTGCCAGCAGCTTAACCGGGACAGGGTACGGCACTGAAGCTTTCTTT,CASSLTGTGYGTEAFF
TRBJ2-7,-,once,TRBV4-3,TGCGCCAGCAGCCAGGGGACGGACTCCTACGAGCAGTACTTC,CASSQGTDSYEQYF
TRBJ2-5,-,-,TRBV7-6,TGTGCCAGCAGCTTAAGCAGGGCGGTCCAAGAGACCCAGTACTTC,CASSLSRAVQETQYF
TRBJ2-3,-,-,TRBV27,TGTGCCAGCAGTTCTCGGGACAGGGTTCGGACTAGCGGAACAGATACGCAGTATTTT,CASSSRDRVRTSGTDTQYF
TRBJ2-5,-,-,TRBV30,TGTGCCTGGATGTACGGGGGAGGTGAGACCCAGTACTTC,CAWMYGGGETQYF
TRBJ2-6,TRBD1,once,TRBV9,TGTGCCAGCAGCGTAATGAAGGGGGCGCAAGACTCTGGGGCCAACGTCCTGACTTTC,CASSVMKGAQDSGANVLTF
TRBJ2-7,TRBD2,-,TRBV19,TGTGCCAGTAGTAGCTCGGGACTAGCGGGACTCTACGAGCAGTACTTC,CASSSSGLAGLYEQYF
TRBJ1-1,TRBD1,-,TRBV10-3,TGTGCCATCAGTGAGTCGACAGGGTCGACGTACACTGAAGCTTTCTTT,CAISESTGSTYTEAFF
TRBJ2-5,-,-,TRBV7-2,TGTGCCAGCAGGGGGTTGGAGACCCAGTACTTC,CASRGLETQYF
TRBJ2-1,TRBD1,-,TRBV30,TGTGCCTGGAGTACTGGACAGGGTTACAATGAGCAGTTCTTC,CAWSTGQGYNEQFF
TRBJ1-2,TRBD1,-,TRBV28,TGTGCCAGCAGTTCGGGACAGGGGGCGCGGATGTATGGCTACACCTTC,CASSSGQGARMYGYTF
TRBJ2-7,-,once,TRBV7-8,TGTGCCAGCAGCCCGACAGATGGACACGAGCAGTACTTC,CASSPTDGHEQYF
TRBJ2-7,-,-,TRBV2,TGTGCCAGCAGTGTGTTTACCTCCTACGAGCAGTACTTC,CASSVFTSYEQYF
TRBJ2-5,TRBD2,-,TRBV5-4,TGTGCCAGCAGCTTGGTAGTAGCGGGAGGCGAGACCCAGTACTTC,CASSLVVAGGETQYF
TRBJ2-7,-,few,TRBV5-1,TGCGCCAGCAGCACCTCCTACGAGCAGTACTTC,CASSTSYEQYF
TRBJ2-3,TRBD2,-,TRBV9,TGTGCCAGCAGCGTTAGCGGGGCTAGCACAGATACGCAGTATTTT,CASSVSGASTDTQYF
TRBJ2-5,TRBD1,-,TRBV5-8,TGTGCCAGCAGTCCCGGGACAGGGGCAAAAGAGACCCAGTACTTC,CASSPGTGAKETQYF
TRBJ2-7,-,once,TRBV7-2,TGTGCCAGCAGCTCACGCCCTCTGTTGACAGTCGACGAGCAGTACTTC,CASSSRPLLTVDEQYF
TRBJ2-1,TRBD2,-,TRBV11-2,TGTGCCAGCAGCCCCCAGACTAGCGGGAGATCGAATGAGCAGTTCTTC,CASSPQTSGRSNEQFF
TRBJ2-7,TRBD2,-,TRBV2,TGTGCCAGCAGTGCCCACCGGGGGGGGTACGAGCAGTACTTC,CASSAHRGGYEQYF
TRBJ2-1,TRBD2,-,TRBV19,TGTGCCAGTAGCAAACTAGCGGGAGGTTTTAATGAGCAGTTCTTC,CASSKLAGGFNEQFF
TRBJ2-7,-,-,TRBV9,TGTGCCAGCTACTTAAGGGACGGAGCCTACGAGCAGTACTTC,CASYLRDGAYEQYF
TRBJ2-3,TRBD2,-,TRBV9,TGTGCCAGCAGCGAAGCTAGCGGTACTACCACAGATACGCAGTATTTT,CASSEASGTTTDTQYF
TRBJ2-7,-,-,TRBV7-9,TGTGCCAGCGGACCTAGCTCCTACGAGCAGTACTTC,CASGPSSYEQYF
TRBJ2-3,TRBD2,-,TRBV7-6,TGTGCCAGCAGCTTAGATCCTAGCGGTACTAGCACAGATACGCAGTATTTT,CASSLDPSGTSTDTQYF
TRBJ2-7,TRBD1,-,TRBV19,TGTGCCAGTAGTAGGGTCGGGACAGGCTCCTACGAGCAGTACTTC,CASSRVGTGSYEQYF
TRBJ1-1,-,-,TRBV7-2,TGTGCCAGCAGCTTAGAGGTCCGGCAGCTGAACACTGAAGCTTTCTTT,CASSLEVRQLNTEAFF
TRBJ2-7,-,-,TRBV27,TGTGCCAGCAGTTTCTCCGGAGGAAAGGTGCCCTACGAGCAGTACTTC,CASSFSGGKVPYEQYF
TRBJ2-7,-,once,TRBV25-1,TGTGCCAGCAGTGAATTCGAGACAGATCACTACGAGCAGTACTTC,CASSEFETDHYEQYF
TRBJ1-2,TRBD1,-,TRBV15,TGTGCCACCAGCCGCAAACCGGGACAGGGGGCTTATGGCTACACCTTC,CATSRKPGQGAYGYTF
TRBJ2-7,TRBD1,-,TRBV9,TGTGCCAGCAGCGTAGCCTCCAGGACAGGGCTCGACGAGCAGTACTTC,CASSVASRTGLDEQYF
TRBJ2-2,-,-,TRBV9,TGTGCCAGCAGCGTAAGAGAGACCGGGGAGCTGTTTTTT,CASSVRETGELFF
TRBJ2-1,TRBD2,-,TRBV4-2,TGTGCCAGCAGCCAAGAAACGAGCGGGAGGGGTCGAAATGAGCAGTTCTTC,CASSQETSGRGRNEQFF
TRBJ2-3,TRBD2,-,TRBV9,TGTGCCAGCAGCGTAGAAGGTCTAGCGGGCACAGATACGCAGTATTTT,CASSVEGLAGTDTQYF
TRBJ1-2,-,-,TRBV27,TGTGCCAGCAGCCCTGGCGCCCCGAGAGGAAACTATGGCTACACCTTC,CASSPGAPRGNYGYTF
TRBJ1-2,-,-,TRBV7-9,TGTGCCAGCAGCTTAGTGGGGGGACTCGGAGTAAATGGCTACACCTTC,CASSLVGGLGVNGYTF
TRBJ2-6,-,-,TRBV25-1,TGTGCCAGCAGTGGGGGGGTGGACATCTGGGCCAACGTCCTGACTTTC,CASSGGVDIWANVLTF